This T cell receptor beta chain came from a study of blood T cell repertoires in COVID-19. Study-wide context: Collection of acute and convalescent COVID-19 samples took place in the United States, Italy and Spain.

Germline V gene sequence: CDR1 MNHEY, CDR2 SVGAGI. The V and J ends lost 2 bases and 2 bases, in that order; junction bases with no gene match: 2. The CDR3 is 14 residues long. On this clone: Other DNA sequences in this specimen translate into the identical CDR3.

Profiling relied on immunoSEQ multiplex PCR, and the TCRdb table lists in-frame clones only, not all of them. The sample holds 170,000 or so clones, 86% seen once. The receptor comes from a man aged 50 to 59 with active or convalescent COVID-19. The chain combines TRBV6-5 with TRBJ2-7; TRBD2 aligns across 8 bases. The sequenced sample consisted of peripheral blood. This chain's CDR3 is CASSYGRGAYEQYF. The CDR3 DNA reads as TGTGCCAGCAGTTACGGGCGGGGGGCCTACGAGCAGTACTTC.